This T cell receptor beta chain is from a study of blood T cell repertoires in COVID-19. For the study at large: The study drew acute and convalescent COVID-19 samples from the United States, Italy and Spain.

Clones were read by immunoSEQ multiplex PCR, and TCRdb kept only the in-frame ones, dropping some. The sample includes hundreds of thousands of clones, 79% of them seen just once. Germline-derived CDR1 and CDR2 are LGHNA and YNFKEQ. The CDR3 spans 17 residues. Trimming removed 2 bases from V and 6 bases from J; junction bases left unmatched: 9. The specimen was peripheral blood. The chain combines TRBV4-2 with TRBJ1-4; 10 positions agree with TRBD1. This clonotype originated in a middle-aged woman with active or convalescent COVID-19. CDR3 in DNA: TGTGCCAGCAGCCAAAATCCGTGGGGGACAGGGGATGAAAAACTGTTTTTT. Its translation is CASSQNPWGTGDEKLFF.